The rows below give T cell receptor beta chains drawn from one sample of a study of Graves' ophthalmopathy and Graves' hyperthyroidism. TCRdb re-derived calls from the multiplex PCR reads in MiXCR, one entry per CDR3 protein. Found here are hundreds of thousands of distinct CDR3 sequences, 40% of them singletons; the top ten hold approximately 43%. The sequenced sample was peripheral blood. The receptors stem from an adult man with Graves' ophthalmopathy. CDR3s include the opening cysteine and the closing phenylalanine or tryptophan. Each record gives: D gene, J gene, V gene, clone size, CDR3 protein, CDR3 DNA. D genes are given only for firm matches. The size of a clone is reported for some rows only, either as once, few or many, or as a class for expanded clones.

d_call: TRBD1; j_call: TRBJ2-7; v_call: TRBV7-9; clone_size: .; cdr3_aa: CASSTRDRPYEQYF; cdr3_nt: TGTGCCAGCAGCACCCGGGACAGACCCTACGAGCAGTACTTC
d_call: .; j_call: TRBJ2-7; v_call: TRBV20-1; clone_size: few; cdr3_aa: CSAPLEEGSYEQYF; cdr3_nt: TGCAGTGCCCCGCTCGAGGAGGGGAGCTACGAGCAGTACTTC
d_call: TRBD1; j_call: TRBJ1-6; v_call: TRBV10-3; clone_size: few; cdr3_aa: CASSAGTADNSPLHF; cdr3_nt: TGTGCCAGCAGTGCCGGGACAGCAGATAATTCACCCCTCCACTTT
d_call: TRBD1; j_call: TRBJ2-7; v_call: TRBV7-9; clone_size: .; cdr3_aa: CASSLGGQNYEQYF; cdr3_nt: TGTGCCAGCAGCTTAGGGGGACAGAACTACGAGCAGTACTTC
d_call: TRBD1; j_call: TRBJ2-7; v_call: TRBV5-5; clone_size: .; cdr3_aa: CASSTQTGVREQYF; cdr3_nt: TGTGCCAGCAGCACCCAAACAGGGGTCCGCGAGCAGTACTTC
d_call: .; j_call: TRBJ2-7; v_call: TRBV14; clone_size: .; cdr3_aa: CASSPNMALRFHEQYF; cdr3_nt: TGTGCCAGCAGCCCGAATATGGCCTTACGATTCCACGAGCAGTACTTC
d_call: .; j_call: TRBJ2-7; v_call: TRBV7-9; clone_size: .; cdr3_aa: CASSPEWNYEQYF; cdr3_nt: TGTGCCAGCAGCCCTGAATGGAACTACGAGCAGTACTTC
d_call: TRBD2; j_call: TRBJ2-5; v_call: TRBV7-9; clone_size: many; cdr3_aa: CASSFDGTSDVETQYF; cdr3_nt: TGTGCCAGCAGCTTCGACGGGACTAGCGATGTGGAGACCCAGTACTTC
d_call: .; j_call: TRBJ2-5; v_call: TRBV29-1; clone_size: .; cdr3_aa: CSVEITQTETQYF; cdr3_nt: TGCAGCGTTGAAATCACCCAGACGGAGACCCAGTACTTC
d_call: .; j_call: TRBJ2-5; v_call: TRBV10-3; clone_size: few; cdr3_aa: CASSPAVPQETQYF; cdr3_nt: TGTGCCAGCAGTCCCGCCGTCCCCCAAGAGACCCAGTACTTC
d_call: TRBD1; j_call: TRBJ1-2; v_call: TRBV20-1; clone_size: many; cdr3_aa: CSRTGQGASGYTF; cdr3_nt: TGCAGCCGGACCGGACAGGGGGCCTCGGGCTACACCTTC
d_call: TRBD1; j_call: TRBJ1-5; v_call: TRBV7-2; clone_size: few; cdr3_aa: CASRQTGVGNQPQHF; cdr3_nt: TGTGCCAGCAGACAAACAGGGGTTGGCAATCAGCCCCAGCATTTT